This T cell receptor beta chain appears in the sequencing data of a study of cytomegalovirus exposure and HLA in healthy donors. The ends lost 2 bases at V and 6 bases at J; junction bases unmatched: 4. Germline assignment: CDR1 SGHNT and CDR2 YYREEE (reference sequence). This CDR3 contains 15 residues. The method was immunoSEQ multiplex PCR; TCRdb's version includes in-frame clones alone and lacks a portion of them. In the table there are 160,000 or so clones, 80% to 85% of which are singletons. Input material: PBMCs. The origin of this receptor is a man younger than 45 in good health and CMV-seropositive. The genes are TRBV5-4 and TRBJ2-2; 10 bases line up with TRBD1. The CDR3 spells CASSFRTGGSGELFF. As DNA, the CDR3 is TGTGCCAGCAGCTTTAGGACAGGGGGATCCGGGGAGCTGTTTTTT.